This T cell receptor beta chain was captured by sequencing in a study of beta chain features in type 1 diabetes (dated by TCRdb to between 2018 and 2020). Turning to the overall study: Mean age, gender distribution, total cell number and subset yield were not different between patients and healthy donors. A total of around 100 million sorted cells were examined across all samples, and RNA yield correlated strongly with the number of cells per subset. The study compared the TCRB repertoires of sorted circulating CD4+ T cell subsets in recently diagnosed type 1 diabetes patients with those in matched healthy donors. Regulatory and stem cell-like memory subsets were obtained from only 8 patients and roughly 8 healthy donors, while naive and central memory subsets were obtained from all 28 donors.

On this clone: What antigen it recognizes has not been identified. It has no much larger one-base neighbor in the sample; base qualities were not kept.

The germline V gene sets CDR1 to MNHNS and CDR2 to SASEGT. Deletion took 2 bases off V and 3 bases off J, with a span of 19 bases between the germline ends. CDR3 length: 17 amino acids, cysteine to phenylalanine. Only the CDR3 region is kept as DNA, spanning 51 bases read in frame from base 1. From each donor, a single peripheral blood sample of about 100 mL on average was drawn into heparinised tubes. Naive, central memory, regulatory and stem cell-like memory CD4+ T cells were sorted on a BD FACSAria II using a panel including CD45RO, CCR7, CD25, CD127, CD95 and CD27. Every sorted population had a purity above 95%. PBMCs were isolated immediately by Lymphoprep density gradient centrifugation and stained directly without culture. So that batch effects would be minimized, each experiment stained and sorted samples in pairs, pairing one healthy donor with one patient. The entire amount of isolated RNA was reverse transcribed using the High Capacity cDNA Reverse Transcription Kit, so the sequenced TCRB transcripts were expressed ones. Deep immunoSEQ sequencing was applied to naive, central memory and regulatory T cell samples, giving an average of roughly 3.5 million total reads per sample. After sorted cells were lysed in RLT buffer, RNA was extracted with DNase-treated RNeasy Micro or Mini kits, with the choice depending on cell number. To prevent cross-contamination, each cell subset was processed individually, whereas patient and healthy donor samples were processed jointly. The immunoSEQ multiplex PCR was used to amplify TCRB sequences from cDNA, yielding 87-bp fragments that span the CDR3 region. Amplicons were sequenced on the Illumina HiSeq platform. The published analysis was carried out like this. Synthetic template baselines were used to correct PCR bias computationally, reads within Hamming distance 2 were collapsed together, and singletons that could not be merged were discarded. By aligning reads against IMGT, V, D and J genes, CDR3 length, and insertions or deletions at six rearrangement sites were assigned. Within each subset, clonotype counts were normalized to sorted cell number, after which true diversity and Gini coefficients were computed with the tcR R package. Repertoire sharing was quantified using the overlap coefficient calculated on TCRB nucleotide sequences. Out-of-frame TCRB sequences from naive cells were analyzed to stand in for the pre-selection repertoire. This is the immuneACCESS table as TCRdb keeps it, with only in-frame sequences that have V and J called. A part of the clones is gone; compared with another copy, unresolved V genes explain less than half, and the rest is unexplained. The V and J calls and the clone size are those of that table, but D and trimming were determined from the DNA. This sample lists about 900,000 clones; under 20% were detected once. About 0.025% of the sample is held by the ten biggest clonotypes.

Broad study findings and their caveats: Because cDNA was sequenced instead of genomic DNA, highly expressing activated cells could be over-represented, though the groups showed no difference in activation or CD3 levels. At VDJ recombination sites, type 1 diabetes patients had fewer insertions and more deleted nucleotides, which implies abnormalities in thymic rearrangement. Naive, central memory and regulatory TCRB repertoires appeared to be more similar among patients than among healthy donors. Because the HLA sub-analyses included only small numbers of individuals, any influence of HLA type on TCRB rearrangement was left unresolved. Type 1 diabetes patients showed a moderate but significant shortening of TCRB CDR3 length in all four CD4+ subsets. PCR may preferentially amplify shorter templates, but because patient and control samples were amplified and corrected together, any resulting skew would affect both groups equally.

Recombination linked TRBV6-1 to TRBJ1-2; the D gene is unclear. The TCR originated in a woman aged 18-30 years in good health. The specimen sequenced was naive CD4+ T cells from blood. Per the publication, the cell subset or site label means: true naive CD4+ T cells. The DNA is TGTGCCAGCAGTGAAAGGCCGGGCTCGGGGAGGGACTATGGCTACACCTTC. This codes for CASSERPGSGRDYGYTF.